The rows below give T cell receptor beta chains drawn from one sample of a study of breast tumors, draining lymph nodes, adjacent tissues. TCRdb reprocessed the multiplex PCR reads via MiXCR and lists one record per CDR3 protein. The table lists 200,000 to 250,000 distinct CDR3 sequences, about 34% of them singletons. Sequences were obtained from axillary lymph node tissue. The receptors derive from a female donor with breast cancer. Some clones in this sample may be carry-over from other donors' samples. Each CDR3 is given with its conserved first and last residue.

>TRBV6-1|TRBJ2-3
CASSGGEPDTQYF
>TRBV7-7|TRBJ2-5
CASSLEYAGETQYF
>TRBV24-1|TRBJ2-1
CATSDGGTAYTYNEQFF
>TRBV7-8|TRBJ1-5
CASSLAGQVNQPQHF
>TRBV10-1|TRBJ2-2
CASSEKEVLAGVPNTGELFF
>TRBV7-3|TRBJ2-7
CASSLGTSSIYEQYF
>TRBV10-3|TRBJ2-7
CAISESSGTYEQYF
>TRBV7-9|TRBJ1-2
CASSLHQADGYTF
>TRBV24-1|TRBJ2-1
CATSVVGNEQFF
>TRBV19|TRBJ1-2
CASSIIGASNYGYTF
>TRBV20-1|TRBJ2-3
CSADDSGGGADTQYF
>TRBV12-5|TRBJ1-5
CASGLMAGSRRNQPQHF
>TRBV29-1|TRBJ2-3
CSVQGGRGTDTQYF
>TRBV20-1|TRBJ2-1
CSAGSYNEQFF
>TRBV19|TRBJ1-5
CASSPKTGPNQPQHF
>TRBV6-1|TRBJ1-5
CASSLRTAVNQPQHF
>TRBV6-5|TRBJ1-1
CASSHATEAFF
>TRBV5-5|TRBJ2-2
CASSQGLASTGELFF
>TRBV12-3/TRBV12-4|TRBJ1-2
CASSSPQTGGRDGYTF
>TRBV6-5|TRBJ2-7
CASSRGRLNSYEQYF
>TRBV20-1|TRBJ2-3
CSERRDSTDTQYF
>TRBV12-5|TRBJ1-5
CASGKTGGVGNQPQHF
>TRBV19|TRBJ1-6
CASSMGGGPLHF
>TRBV7-9|TRBJ1-1
CASSLGQEEAFF
>TRBV29-1|TRBJ2-3
CSVEGSSLDTQYF
>TRBV5-1|TRBJ1-2
CASSLSVGQGAKYTF
>TRBV20-1|TRBJ2-5
CSARDGGRQETQYF
>TRBV19|TRBJ2-6
CASTGGTSGANVLTF
>TRBV10-3|TRBJ1-6
CAISGSSYNGQENSPLHF
>TRBV7-9|TRBJ1-2
CASSFWTLGNYGYPF
>TRBV19|TRBJ1-1
CASHRQGWDRNTEAFF
>TRBV20-1|TRBJ2-7
CSASRGPRDSTYEQYF
>TRBV30|TRBJ2-2
CAWSYSGTGELFF
>TRBV28|TRBJ1-4
CASSFQGGNEKLFF
>TRBV20-1|TRBJ2-5
CSARDPGSETQYF
>TRBV19|TRBJ1-3
CASRGLSSGNTIYF
>TRBV7-8|TRBJ2-1
CASSRGHQGDEQFF
>TRBV2|TRBJ2-7
CTSSELFAYEQYF
>TRBV2|TRBJ1-5
CASSESGTANQPQHF
>TRBV5-1|TRBJ1-1
CASSTNRGRMNTEAFF
>TRBV18|TRBJ2-1
CASSPGAGNEQFF
>TRBV6-6|TRBJ2-1
CATRRTGGGNEQFF
>TRBV4-1|TRBJ2-1
CASSHQRTLSYNEQFF
>TRBV30|TRBJ1-5
CAWSKGGNQPQHF
>TRBV7-9|TRBJ2-1
CASSLQRERFNEQFF
>TRBV20-1|TRBJ2-7
CSASPGPSYEQYF
>TRBV3-1|TRBJ2-3
CASSQAIGTQYF